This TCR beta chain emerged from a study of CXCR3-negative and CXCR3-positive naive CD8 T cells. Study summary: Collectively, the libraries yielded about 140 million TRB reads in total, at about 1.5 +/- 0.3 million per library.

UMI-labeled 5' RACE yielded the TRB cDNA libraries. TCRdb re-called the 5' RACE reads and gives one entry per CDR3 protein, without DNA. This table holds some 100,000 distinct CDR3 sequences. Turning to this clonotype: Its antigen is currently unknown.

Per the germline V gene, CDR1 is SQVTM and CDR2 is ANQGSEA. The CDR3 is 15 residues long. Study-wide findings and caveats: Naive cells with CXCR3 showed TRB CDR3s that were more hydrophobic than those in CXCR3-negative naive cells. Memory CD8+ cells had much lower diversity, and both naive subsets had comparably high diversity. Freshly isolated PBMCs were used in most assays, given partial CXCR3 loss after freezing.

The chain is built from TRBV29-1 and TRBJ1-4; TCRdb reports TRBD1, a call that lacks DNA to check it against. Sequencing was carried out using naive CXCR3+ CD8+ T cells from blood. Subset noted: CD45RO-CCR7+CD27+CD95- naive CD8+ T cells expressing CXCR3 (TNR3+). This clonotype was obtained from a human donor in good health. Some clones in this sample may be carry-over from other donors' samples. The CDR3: CSVEDSGRPGEKLFF.